This TCR beta chain was found in a study of T-cell reconstitution after alpha-beta-depleted transplantation in children. The TCRbeta library was prepared with unique molecular identifiers. TCRdb called the PCR reads again in MiXCR, with one record for every CDR3 protein. The table has about 980,000 distinct CDR3 sequences, under 30% seen once; the top ten hold roughly 31%. Study-wide results and limits: From newly produced T cells came most of the T-cell counts and diversity one year after transplant. Roughly two months post-transplant, alpha-beta T cells reportedly originated from several hundred graft clones that had expanded. Surviving recipient T cells and thymic progenitors accounted for the high day-60 TCRbeta diversity observed in some patients.

Turning to this clonotype: No antigen is known for it.

The germline V gene has CDR1 SGHRS and CDR2 YFSETQ. Trimming removed 0 bases from V and 11 bases from J, with 14 bases in between. This CDR3 region has 13 residues. This TCR derives from a boy less than two years old who had a stem cell transplant for SCID, so the T cells may come from the graft donor. Sequenced material: PBMCs, mostly from graft donor cells, taken 360 days after TCRalphabeta/CD19-depleted stem cell transplant. The V and J genes are TRBV5-1 and TRBJ1-1; possibly TRBD1 for D (6 bases). This chain's CDR3 is CASSLGQAGGAFF. In DNA form, the CDR3 reads TGCGCCAGCAGCTTGGGACAGGCCGGAGGTGCTTTCTTT.